Listed below are T cell receptor beta chains from one sample, sequenced in a study of blood T cell repertoires in COVID-19. Data came from immunoSEQ multiplex PCR; TCRdb stores just in-frame clones and leaves some out. The table lists about 250,000 clones, roughly 80% of them singletons, with around 5% in the top ten. Sequenced: PBMCs or T cells enriched from blood (not recorded which). The receptors originated from a man aged 35 to 55 who had been exposed to COVID-19. The CDR3 runs from the conserved cysteine through the conserved F or W. D genes are given only for firm matches. Not all rows give a size; the values are once, few, many and, for expanded clones, a class.

j_call clone_size v_call d_call cdr3_nt cdr3_aa
TRBJ1-2 NA TRBV3-1/TRBV3-2 TRBD1 TGTGCCAGCAGCCCAGGGGGGAACTATGGCTACACCTTC CASSPGGNYGYTF
TRBJ2-1 NA TRBV5-1 NA TGCGCCAGCAGCACACGGTACCCGAGTAGGGGTGAGCAGTTCTTC CASSTRYPSRGEQFF
TRBJ2-2 few TRBV7-3 NA TGTGCCAGCAGCCGGAGCCTAATCGGGGAGCTGTTTTTT CASSRSLIGELFF
TRBJ2-7 many TRBV7-2 TRBD2 TGTGCCAGCAGCTTAGGAGCGGGATCGGTGCAGTACTTC CASSLGAGSVQYF
TRBJ1-1 NA TRBV9 NA TGTGCCAGCCGACCCGACACAGGGAGTAACACTGAAGCTTTCTTT CASRPDTGSNTEAFF
TRBJ2-2 NA TRBV11-2 NA TGTGCCAGCAGCTTAGGGGGCCCCGGGGAGCTGTTTTTT CASSLGGPGELFF
TRBJ2-5 NA TRBV18 NA TGTGCCAGCTCACCGATAAATAACGGAGAGACCCAGTACTTC CASSPINNGETQYF
TRBJ2-1 NA TRBV14 TRBD2 TGTGCCAGCAGCCAGGGACTAGACCACAATGAGCAGTTCTTC CASSQGLDHNEQFF
TRBJ2-7 NA TRBV5-4 TRBD2 TGTGCCAGCAGCTTGGGCTCCCCTAGCGGGAGCCCCTACGAGCAGTACTTC CASSLGSPSGSPYEQYF
TRBJ1-4 NA TRBV19 NA TGTGCCAGTAGTACCGGGAGGCAGGCTGGAACTAGAGAAAAACTGTTTTTT CASSTGRQAGTREKLFF
TRBJ1-2 NA TRBV6-5 TRBD1 TGTGCCAGCAGGGCAGGGACGACAGGGGACTATGGCTACACCTTC CASRAGTTGDYGYTF
TRBJ1-2 NA TRBV28 NA TGTGCCAGCAGTTTTCGGGGGATTGTTGCGGGCTACACCTTC CASSFRGIVAGYTF
TRBJ2-5 NA TRBV5-1 NA TGCGCCAGCAGTCGGGGACTGGAGGAGACCCAGTACTTC CASSRGLEETQYF
TRBJ1-2 few TRBV4-1 NA TGCGCCAGCAGCCAAGTAGGGGTGTCGGGCGGCTACACCTTC CASSQVGVSGGYTF
TRBJ1-1 NA TRBV5-6 NA TGTGCCAGCAGCTTGCTGGGGGAGGACACTGAAGCTTTCTTT CASSLLGEDTEAFF
TRBJ2-7 once TRBV5-1 NA TGCGCCAGCAGATTTTTTAGCGGACCCAACCCTAACTCCTACGAGCAGTACTTC CASRFFSGPNPNSYEQYF
TRBJ2-7 few TRBV2 NA TGTGCCAGCAGACAGTTCCACGAGCAGTACTTC CASRQFHEQYF
TRBJ1-5 NA TRBV16 NA TGTGCCAGCGGATTTTGGCAGGGCCAGCCCCAGCATTTT CASGFWQGQPQHF
TRBJ1-2 NA TRBV5-1 NA TGCGCCAGCAGCTTTTCGCCAGGGCCCTACACCTTC CASSFSPGPYTF
TRBJ2-3 NA TRBV5-1 TRBD2 TGCGCCAGCAGCTTGGTCAGCGGGAGAGGAGATACGCAGTATTTT CASSLVSGRGDTQYF
TRBJ2-7 NA TRBV6-5 NA TGTGCCAGCACCCTCCGGACAGAAACCTACGAGCAGTACTTC CASTLRTETYEQYF
TRBJ2-7 NA TRBV2 TRBD2 TGTGCCAGCATGGCTAGCGGAGCGGGAGAGCAGTACTTC CASMASGAGEQYF
TRBJ2-3 NA TRBV21-1 NA TGTGCCAGCAGCAAACCGGGACTTGGCACAGATACGCAGTATTTT CASSKPGLGTDTQYF
TRBJ2-7 NA TRBV11-2 NA TGTGCCAGCAGCTTGGGTCACAGCTCCTACGAGCAGTACTTC CASSLGHSSYEQYF
TRBJ1-5 NA TRBV11-2 NA TGTGCCAGCAGCCGCAGCCTGGGAGGCAATCAGCCCCAGCATTTT CASSRSLGGNQPQHF
TRBJ2-7 NA TRBV7-6 NA TGTGCCAGCAGCTTAGTCCCTGGGCAGGGGAGCGAGCAGTACTTC CASSLVPGQGSEQYF
TRBJ1-1 NA TRBV18 NA TGTGCCAGCTCACTCGGACAGCGTGGTTCTGAAGCTTTCTTT CASSLGQRGSEAFF
TRBJ1-1 NA TRBV15 TRBD1 TGTGCCACCAGCAGAGATCAGGGGGCGGCTTTCTTT CATSRDQGAAFF
TRBJ1-6 NA TRBV29-1 TRBD1 TGCAGCGGCCCCCGGGACAGGGGCTACAATTCACCCCTCCACTTT CSGPRDRGYNSPLHF
TRBJ1-4 few TRBV30 NA TGTGCCTGCCGGGAGGCGGCAAGGCCTAATGAAAAACTGTTTTTT CACREAARPNEKLFF
TRBJ1-5 NA TRBV5-1 NA TGCGCCAGCAGCTTGGCGGGGGGAAATCAGCCCCAGCATTTT CASSLAGGNQPQHF
TRBJ2-4 NA TRBV6-6 NA TGTGCCAGCAGTCCCGGGTCCCAACTTCTGCTAGCCAAAAACATTCAGTACTTC CASSPGSQLLLAKNIQYF
TRBJ2-1 NA TRBV11-2 TRBD2 TGTGCCAGCAGCTCCAAGACTAGCGGGGCCTACAATGAGCAGTTCTTC CASSSKTSGAYNEQFF
TRBJ1-6 NA TRBV5-1 NA TGCGCCAGCAGCTTGGTGGACAGTCATTCACCCCTCCACTTT CASSLVDSHSPLHF
TRBJ1-3 NA TRBV12-3/TRBV12-4 NA TGTGCCAGCAGTTTGTATAGGGGCAACACCATATATTTT CASSLYRGNTIYF
TRBJ1-1 many TRBV10-3 NA TGTTCTTCCCAGGGAAACACTGAAGCTTTCTTT CSSQGNTEAFF
TRBJ1-2 NA TRBV19 NA TGTGCCAGTAGTGAAGGGGGGGAGAAGGGCTATGGCTACACCTTC CASSEGGEKGYGYTF
TRBJ2-5 NA TRBV6-5 NA TGTGCCAGCAGTTACGCGGGGTGGCGGGAGACCCAGTACTTC CASSYAGWRETQYF
TRBJ1-2 NA TRBV7-9 NA TGTGCCAGCAGCCTGATGCAGGACTATGGCTACACCTTC CASSLMQDYGYTF
TRBJ1-4 NA TRBV5-1 TRBD1 TGCGCCAGCAGCTCGGGACAGGGGTATGAAAAACTGTTTTTT CASSSGQGYEKLFF
TRBJ1-5 NA TRBV30 NA TGTGCCTGGAGTGCCCAGGTTGGTGGCAATCAGCCCCAGCATTTT CAWSAQVGGNQPQHF
TRBJ2-5 once TRBV7-3 TRBD2 TGTGCCAGCAGCTCGGGACTAGCGGGACAAGAGACCCAGTACTTC CASSSGLAGQETQYF
TRBJ2-3 NA TRBV10-3 TRBD2 TGTGCCATCAGGGTTGGACTAGCGGGAGGAACAGATACGCAGTATTTT CAIRVGLAGGTDTQYF
TRBJ2-3 NA TRBV7-3 TRBD2 TGTGCCAGCAAAAATCTAGCGGGAGGGACCACAGATACGCAGTATTTT CASKNLAGGTTDTQYF
TRBJ1-2 NA TRBV30 NA TGTGCCTGGAAACAGAACTATGGCTACACCTTC CAWKQNYGYTF
TRBJ1-2 NA TRBV5-1 NA TGCGCCAGCAGCCAAGCCCACAGGGATCGGTATGGCTACACCTTC CASSQAHRDRYGYTF
TRBJ2-7 NA TRBV10-3 NA TGTGCCATCAGGAAATCGATGGGGGCGGGTGAGCAGTACTTC CAIRKSMGAGEQYF
TRBJ1-5 NA TRBV19 NA TGTGCCAGTAGTATGCCAGGGTATCAGCCCCAGCATTTT CASSMPGYQPQHF
TRBJ1-6 NA TRBV11-2 TRBD1 TGTGCCAGCAGCTTCGAGACAGGGGATAATTCACCCCTCCACTTT CASSFETGDNSPLHF
TRBJ2-5 NA TRBV5-1 TRBD2 TGCGCCAGCAGCCTCACAGCGGGAGGGATAGGAGAGACCCAGTACTTC CASSLTAGGIGETQYF
TRBJ2-2 NA TRBV2 TRBD1 TGTGCCAGCAGTAGGCAGGGGGCAACGAACACCGGGGAGCTGTTTTTT CASSRQGATNTGELFF
TRBJ2-5 NA TRBV7-9 NA TGTGCCAGCAGCTTAGCCCTGTTAGAATCGGAGACCCAGTACTTC CASSLALLESETQYF
TRBJ1-3 NA TRBV5-6 NA TGTGCCAGCAGCCAATCAGGAAACACCATATATTTT CASSQSGNTIYF